The 10 T cell receptor beta chains below come from one sample, sequenced in a study of T cells after yellow fever vaccination. Via MiXCR, TCRdb re-called the 5' RACE reads, giving one row per CDR3 protein. The data contain 300,000 to 350,000 distinct CDR3 sequences, around 4.5% of them seen just once; the ten biggest clones take up 19%. The sequenced sample was PBMCs, obtained 15 days after the yellow fever booster vaccination. Every receptor here comes from a man aged 18 to 35 who received the YFV17D yellow fever vaccine.

This clonotype was detected many times. The chain combines TRBV9 with TRBJ1-1; D unclear. V was trimmed by 2 bases and J by 5 bases, leaving 7 bases between them. The germline V gene has CDR1 SGDLS and CDR2 YYNGEE. CDR3 length equals 12 residues. The CDR3 protein is CASSVIETEAFF. The CDR3 DNA is TGTGCCAGCAGCGTCATAGAGACTGAAGCTTTCTTT.

This clonotype was picked up many times. The rearrangement uses TRBV5-6 and TRBJ2-3; a possible D gene is TRBD2 (7 bases). The CDR3 runs to 16 residues. CDR1 is SGHDT, CDR2 YYEEEE, per germline. V was shortened by 0 bases and J by 6 bases, with 17 bases between the two germline ends. CDR3 loop: CASSLDLPGGRDTQYF. The CDR3 DNA follows: TGTGCCAGCAGCTTGGATCTTCCGGGGGGCAGGGATACGCAGTATTTT. Based on the CDR3 plus reference TRBV5-6 and TRBJ2-3, the full variable domain is DAGVTQSPTHLIKTRGQQVTLRCSPKSGHDTVSWYQQALGQGPQFIFQYYEEEERQRGNFPDRFSGHQFPNYSSELNVNALLLGDSALYLCASSLDLPGGRDTQYFGPGTRLTVL.

This rearrangement joins TRBV11-2 to TRBJ2-2; a possible D gene is TRBD2 (5 bases). CDR1 and CDR2 (germline): SGHAT, FQNNGV. CDR3 length equals 15 residues. With 5 bases removed from V and 4 bases from J, the gap between germline ends came to 14 bases. DNA for the CDR3: TGTGCCAGCAGCCCCTCTCCGGGATCCACCGGGGAGCTGTTTTTT. Encoded protein: CASSPSPGSTGELFF.

In this sample, this clonotype turned up a few times. The rearrangement uses TRBV2 and TRBJ1-2; 7 nucleotides match TRBD1. V shed 4 bases and J 8 bases; nucleotides not matched to a gene: 10. Germline CDR1 reads SNHLY; CDR2 reads FYNNEI. This CDR3 has 14 amino acids. This chain's CDR3 is CASSAESGGVGYTF. CDR3 nucleotides: TGTGCCAGCAGTGCGGAATCAGGGGGAGTCGGCTACACCTTC. Full variable domain (missing parts from reference TRBV2 and TRBJ1-2): EPEVTQTPSHQVTQMGQEVILRCVPISNHLYFYWYRQILGQKVEFLVSFYNNEISEKSEIFDDQFSVERPDGSNFTLKIRSTKLEDSAMYFCASSAESGGVGYTFGSGTRLTVV.

This clonotype came up many times. The CDR3 DNA follows: TGTGCCAGCAGCCCCCGGACAGGGGGCGATCCCGGGGAGCTGTTTTTT. It yields the protein CASSPRTGGDPGELFF. The chain has TRBV5-5 and TRBJ2-2; TRBD1 matches at 11 bases. Germline loops: CDR1 SGHKS, CDR2 YYEKEE (reference sequence). Trimming took 4 bases from V and 6 from J; bases not matched to a gene: 8. CDR3 length equals 16 residues.

This clonotype was seen many times. The chain uses TRBV5-1 and TRBJ2-1; tentatively, D is TRBD1 (5 bases). V was pared by 0 bases and J by 0 bases, with 7 bases between. Germline-derived CDR1 and CDR2 are SGHRS and YFSETQ. The CDR3 contains 15 residues. In DNA, the CDR3 is TGCGCCAGCAGCTTGGGACAGCTCTCCTACAATGAGCAGTTCTTC. Translated, it gives CASSLGQLSYNEQFF.

This clonotype was recorded a few times. This chain connects TRBV20-1 to TRBJ1-2; D perhaps matches TRBD1 (6 bases). The CDR3 covers 11 residues. Germline assignment: CDR1 DFQATT and CDR2 SNEGSKA (reference sequence). The V end was cut by 4 bases, the J end by 8 bases, with 11 bases between. CDR3 nucleotide sequence: TGCAGTGCTACCACAGGGTACGGCTACACCTTC. This sequence encodes CSATTGYGYTF.

This chain links TRBV3-1 with TRBJ2-1; TRBD1 aligns across 8 bases. CDR3 length: 16 residues. The V gene's germline CDR1 is LGHDT and CDR2 YNNKEL (reference sequence). V lost 2 bases and J lost 4; bases outside the gene matches: 7. The CDR3 coding sequence is TGTGCCAGCAGCCAACTCGGGACAGGACTGTACAATGAGCAGTTCTTC. It translates to CASSQLGTGLYNEQFF.

CDR3 DNA: TGTGCCAGCACCATCGGACGGTCTGGCTACACCTTC. Protein: CASTIGRSGYTF. V is TRBV5-8 and J is TRBJ1-2; D not resolved. Trimming shortened V by 6 bases and J by 7 bases, and 13 bases separated the two germline ends. The CDR3 runs 12 residues. Germline V gene lookup returns CDR1 SGHTS and CDR2 YDEGEE.

This clonotype was seen ten or more times. This chain uses TRBV20-1 with TRBJ1-6, with D possibly TRBD1 on 6 matching bases. Deletions cut 0 bases from V and 3 bases from J, with 15 bases between. Germline V lookup: CDR1 DFQATT, CDR2 SNEGSKA (reference sequence). This CDR3 spans 17 amino acids. The CDR3 DNA reads TGCAGTGCTAGAGATAAAGGCAGGGGCCACTATAATTCACCCCTCCACTTT. This codes for CSARDKGRGHYNSPLHF.